Described below is a single TCR beta chain sequence and its context. The entry originates in a study of T cell changes during pregnancy in multiple sclerosis. The assay was immunoSEQ multiplex PCR, and TCRdb's table has in-frame clones only and misses some. The sample lists roughly 64,000 clones; around 97% were seen once. This CDR3 region has 14 residues. Germline V gene sequence: CDR1 MDHEN, CDR2 SYDVKM. The J segment lost 5 bases and the V segment lost 10 bases, leaving 6 bases of the junction unmatched. The sample was CD8+ T cells from peripheral blood mononuclear cells, taken after pregnancy. This chain uses TRBV28 with TRBJ2-5; 14 positions agree with TRBD2. This sequence originates from a female donor with multiple sclerosis, enrolled in a pregnancy study. CDR3: CAITGTSGSETQYF. The CDR3 bases are TGTGCCATAACCGGGACTAGCGGGAGCGAGACCCAGTACTTC.